One sample yielded the 9 T cell receptor beta chains listed below, sequenced in a study of shared clonotypes between healthy human individuals (TCRdb year 2020). Library method: the immunoSEQ multiplex PCR assay. The table comes from immuneACCESS by way of TCRdb, which keeps in-frame sequences with V and J called. Part of the clones is missing from these tables; in studies checked, under half for an unresolved V gene and the rest for unknown reasons. The sample table holds 2 million to 3 million clones, of which over 85% were seen once. The top ten constitute approximately 0.35% of the sample. Sequenced material: naive CD4+ T cells from PBMCs. In the paper's terms, the cell subset or site label means: CD45RA+ positively selected. The receptors derive from a man aged 18 to 29 in good health. Some clones in this sample may be carry-over from other donors' samples.

The sample holds one count of this clone. The J gene is TRBJ1-5, the V gene TRBV6-1, with a weak D call TRBD1 (5 bases). Trimming removed 6 bases at V and 3 bases at J, with 9 bases between. CDR1 MNHNS and CDR2 SASEGT come from the germline V gene. The CDR3 spans 13 residues. CDR3 coding DNA: TGTGCCAGCAGATGGGGGGTCAATCAGCCCCAGCATTTT. Its protein product is CASRWGVNQPQHF.

The chain is built from TRBV18 and TRBJ1-4; no clear D gene. Trimming removed 2 bases at V and 8 bases at J, with 12 bases between. CDR1 is KGHSH, CDR2 LQKENI, per germline. This CDR3 is built from 14 residues. CDR3 loop: CASSPKRTEEKLFF. CDR3 sequence (DNA): TGTGCCAGCTCACCAAAGCGGACGGAAGAAAAACTGTTTTTT.

The chain joins TRBV12-5 to TRBJ2-1, with 8 nucleotides matching TRBD2. Germline V CDR1 and CDR2: LGHNT, FRNRAP. This CDR3 is 15 amino acids long. Unmatched junction bases numbered 10, after V lost 4 bases and J lost 8 bases. The DNA of the CDR3 is TGTGCTAGTGGTTCCGGACTAGCCCTAGGGGATGAGCAGTTCTTC. Protein: CASGSGLALGDEQFF.

The chain recombines TRBV28 with TRBJ1-2; the D is unclear. Trimming removed 1 base at V and 8 bases at J, with 14 bases between. The CDR3 covers 14 residues. Looked up from germline, CDR1 is MDHEN and CDR2 is SYDVKM. The CDR3 DNA is TGTGCCAGCAGTTTATCTGGCCCCTCGATGGGCTACACCTTC. Its protein is CASSLSGPSMGYTF.

The chain uses TRBV4-3 and TRBJ1-2; D perhaps matches TRBD1 (5 bases). The CDR3 spans 15 residues. V was shortened by 3 bases and J by 4 bases, with 15 bases between the two germline ends. CDR1 is LGHNA, CDR2 YSLEER, per germline. The CDR3 coding sequence is TGCGCCAGCAGCCAGTTAGGGGAGGCGGTCTATGGCTACACCTTC. Amino acids: CASSQLGEAVYGYTF.

This clone came up once. The J gene is TRBJ1-2, the V gene TRBV9; the D is unclear. The CDR3 runs 15 residues. The V and J ends lost 2 bases and 2 bases respectively, with 13 bases between them. The germline V gene has CDR1 SGDLS and CDR2 YYNGEE. For the CDR3, the DNA is TGTGCCAGCAGCGTGAGTCTCCTGGCCAACTATGGCTACACCTTC. Translating it yields CASSVSLLANYGYTF.

For this clone: This CDR3 is also generated by other DNA sequences in the sample. The rearrangement joins TRBV6-1 to TRBJ2-7; D assignment may be TRBD1 or TRBD2 (6 bases each). With 3 bases removed from V and 1 base from J, the gap between germline ends came to 10 bases. Germline V lookup: CDR1 MNHNS, CDR2 SASEGT. The CDR3 runs to 14 residues. The CDR3 coding sequence is TGTGCCAGCAGTGAGGGGGGCCCTTCCTACGAGCAGTACTTC. It is translated as CASSEGGPSYEQYF.

The chain couples TRBV28 to TRBJ2-1, with D perhaps TRBD2 (6 bases). The CDR3 runs to 15 residues. Trimming cost V 6 bases and J 4 bases, with 16 bases left between them. Per germline, CDR1 MDHEN and CDR2 SYDVKM. The CDR3 protein is CASSQDWTTYNEQFF. The CDR3 DNA reads TGTGCCAGCAGCCAAGACTGGACTACATACAATGAGCAGTTCTTC.

V usage is TRBV29-1 and J usage is TRBJ2-2, with D unresolved. The germline V gene has CDR1 SQVTM and CDR2 ANQGSEA. V was trimmed by 6 bases and J by 5 bases, leaving 7 bases between them. The CDR3 totals 11 residues. CDR3 protein: CSVKGTGELFF. Here the CDR3 DNA reads TGCAGCGTGAAGGGTACCGGGGAGCTGTTTTTT.